What follows are 15 T cell receptor beta chains derived from one specimen sequenced in a study of cytotoxic CD8 clonotypes in ibrutinib-treated CLL. Sequencing used immunoSEQ multiplex PCR; TCRdb keeps in-frame clones, though not all of them. This table has around 26,000 clones, about 67% appearing once. The sequencing used PBMCs, collected after 12 months of ibrutinib treatment. The origin of the receptors is a human donor with chronic lymphocytic leukemia.

This sequence joins TRBV19 and TRBJ1-1; D is ambiguous. This CDR3 contains 14 residues. Deletions cut 3 bases from V and 4 bases from J, with 12 bases between. Germline loops: CDR1 LNHDA, CDR2 SQIVND (reference sequence). CDR3 sequence: CASSISGWSTEAFF. As DNA, the CDR3 is TGTGCCAGTAGTATCTCAGGATGGTCCACTGAAGCTTTCTTT.

This clone showed up just a few times. The chain links TRBV28 to TRBJ2-3; 12 positions match TRBD2. J lost 6 bases, V lost 2 bases, and 3 bases had no gene match. The germline gives CDR1 MDHEN, CDR2 SYDVKM. This CDR3 has 15 residues. The CDR3 reads CASSLVTSGGDTQYF. In DNA form, the CDR3 reads TGTGCCAGCAGTTTAGTTACTAGCGGGGGGGATACGCAGTATTTT.

A few counts support this clone. The chain links TRBV28 to TRBJ2-5; 12 bases line up with TRBD2. Germline loops: CDR1 MDHEN, CDR2 SYDVKM. Germline trimming cut 4 bases from V and 2 bases from J; bases unmatched to any gene: 2. CDR3 length equals 15 residues. The CDR3 DNA follows: TGTGCCAGCAGTTCACTAGCGGGGGGACAAGAGACCCAGTACTTC. Translated: CASSSLAGGQETQYF.

The rearrangement joins TRBV30 to TRBJ2-1; D not resolved. CDR1 and CDR2 from the germline V gene are GTSNPN and SVGIG (reference sequence). The CDR3 spans 12 residues. V gave up 1 base and J gave up 8 bases, with 9 bases separating them. The CDR3 coding sequence is TGTGCCTGGAGTGGGGCCAGATATGAGCAGTTCTTC. Residues: CAWSGARYEQFF.

V gene TRBV28 combines with J gene TRBJ2-1, with 9 bases fitting TRBD2. Unmatched junction bases numbered 16, after V lost 5 bases and J lost 8 bases. The V gene's germline CDR1 is MDHEN and CDR2 SYDVKM. The CDR3 is 17 residues long. The CDR3 bases are TGTGCCAGCAGTCCCTACCTCCTGCGGGGGGGGTTCCATGAGCAGTTCTTC. Its translation: CASSPYLLRGGFHEQFF.

The chain couples TRBV5-1 to TRBJ2-3; D unresolved. This CDR3 has 12 amino acids. Germline V lookup: CDR1 SGHRS, CDR2 YFSETQ. V lost 1 base and J 2 bases, leaving 2 bases between the germline ends. DNA of the CDR3: TGCGCCAGCAGCTTGACCACAGATACGCAGTATTTT. Translating gives CASSLTTDTQYF.

CDR3 amino acids: CASTKGTVFPSNYGYTF. The CDR3 DNA reads TGTGCCAGTACTAAGGGTACGGTTTTCCCATCTAACTATGGCTACACCTTC. The gene calls are TRBV19 and TRBJ1-2; D is unresolved. The CDR3 spans 17 residues. The germline V gene encodes CDR1 LNHDA and CDR2 SQIVND (reference sequence). V lost 7 bases, J lost 0 bases, and 21 bases lay in between.

The chain uses TRBV13 and TRBJ2-7, with 7 bases aligning to TRBD1. CDR3 length equals 15 residues. In germline, CDR1 is PRHDT, CDR2 FYEKMQ (reference sequence). After removal of 5 bases from V and 7 bases from J, the junction contained 14 bases not matched to a gene. The CDR3, as DNA: TGTGCCAGCAGCATTTACAGGGGTCTCGGGGATGAGCAGTACTTC. Encoded protein: CASSIYRGLGDEQYF.

The V and J genes are TRBV19 and TRBJ2-3; D not resolved. From germline, CDR1 is LNHDA and CDR2 SQIVND (reference sequence). With 1 base removed from V and 2 bases from J, the gap between germline ends came to 10 bases. This CDR3 is 15 amino acids long. CDR3 DNA sequence: TGTGCCAGTAGTATAGGCTCGGCAATCACAGATACGCAGTATTTT. Translating gives CASSIGSAITDTQYF.

The chain joins TRBV11-2 to TRBJ2-5; perhaps TRBD2 as D (5 bases). The CDR3 has 14 amino acids. Germline V lookup: CDR1 SGHAT, CDR2 FQNNGV. Trimming removed 5 bases at V and 4 bases at J, with 14 bases between. The CDR3 sequence is CASSRLGGRETQYF. CDR3 nucleotides: TGTGCCAGCAGCCGTCTAGGAGGTCGAGAGACCCAGTACTTC. Full variable domain (remainder filled in from reference TRBV11-2 and TRBJ2-5): EAGVAQSPRYKIIEKRQSVAFWCNPISGHATLYWYQQILGQGPKLLIQFQNNGVVDDSQLPKDRFSAERLKGVDSTLKIQPAKLEDSAVYLCASSRLGGRETQYFGPGTRLLVL.

This clone has just one count. This chain joins TRBV28 and TRBJ2-7; D is unclear. Trimming shortened V by 8 bases and J by 4 bases, and 12 bases separated the two germline ends. The CDR3 covers 12 residues. Germline V gene lookup returns CDR1 MDHEN and CDR2 SYDVKM. For the CDR3, the DNA is TGTGCCAGCCGCAACAGAATATACGAGCAGTACTTC. Encoded protein: CASRNRIYEQYF.

The chain joins TRBV4-1 to TRBJ1-1; D is perhaps TRBD1 (6 bases). The CDR3 has 17 residues. CDR1 is MGHRA, CDR2 YSYEKL, per germline. V was shortened by 4 bases and J by 0 bases, with 18 bases between the two germline ends. CDR3 protein: CASSRLTTGTLNTEAFF. As DNA, the CDR3 is TGCGCCAGCAGCCGCCTAACCACCGGGACATTGAACACTGAAGCTTTCTTT.

The V and J genes are TRBV11-2 and TRBJ2-7; D is unclear. From germline, CDR1 is SGHAT and CDR2 FQNNGV. CDR3 length equals 14 residues. Trimming removed 4 bases at V and 0 bases at J, with 10 bases between. The CDR3 protein is CASSYKWDSYEQYF. CDR3 sequence (DNA): TGTGCCAGCAGCTACAAGTGGGACTCCTACGAGCAGTACTTC.

V usage is TRBV2 and J usage is TRBJ2-1; 8 positions agree with TRBD2. Germline values: CDR1 SNHLY, CDR2 FYNNEI. The V segment lost 6 bases and the J segment 0 bases; nucleotides outside the gene matches: 4. The CDR3 runs 15 residues. The CDR3 loop reads CASRFGGASYNEQFF. CDR3 nucleotides: TGTGCCAGCAGGTTCGGGGGGGCCTCCTACAATGAGCAGTTCTTC.

This rearrangement joins TRBV18 to TRBJ2-4, with 7 bases that match TRBD2. CDR3 length: 13 residues. The junction had 9 bases not matched to a gene; V was cut back by 3 bases and J by 13 bases. Germline CDR1 is KGHSH and CDR2 is LQKENI. CDR3 sequence: CASSPAGTTTQYF. DNA of the CDR3: TGTGCCAGCTCACCGGCCGGGACTACTACCCAGTACTTC.